The 20 T cell receptor beta chains below were found in one sample sequenced in a study of blood T cell repertoires in COVID-19. Some clones are missing from TCRdb's copy, which holds only in-frame ones; the method was immunoSEQ multiplex PCR. This sample has about 68,000 clones, with roughly 84% found just once. Sequencing used peripheral blood. The source is a man aged 50-60 years with active COVID-19.

A few counts support this clone. The rearrangement links TRBV18 to TRBJ2-7; 9 nucleotides match TRBD1. Germline V CDR1 and CDR2: KGHSH, LQKENI. The V and J ends lost 6 bases and 4 bases, in that order; junction bases with no gene match: 7. The CDR3 consists of 14 residues. CDR3 in amino acids: CASSPTGGVYEQYF. DNA of the CDR3: TGTGCCAGCTCCCCCACAGGGGGCGTTTACGAGCAGTACTTC.

The chain combines TRBV3-1 (or the pseudogene TRBV3-2) with TRBJ1-2; D remains unclear. The length of the CDR3 is 14 residues. The V gene lost 0 bases and the J gene lost 8 bases, with 13 bases spanning the gap. Germline assignment: CDR1 LGHDT and CDR2 YNNKEL (reference sequence). CDR3 nucleotide sequence: TGTGCCAGCAGCCAAGATGGAGGGTACCAAGGCTACACCTTC. Its translation is CASSQDGGYQGYTF.

The chain employs TRBV10-3 and TRBJ2-5; the match to TRBD1 covers 7 bases. CDR3 length: 14 amino acids. Germline CDR1 and CDR2: ENHRY and SYGVKD. J gave up 7 bases and V 3 bases, and 8 bases lay outside the gene matches. The CDR3 DNA follows: TGTGCCATCAGTGATTGGGACAGTGGGGTGACCCAGTACTTC. Protein: CAISDWDSGVTQYF.

This chain connects TRBV4-1 to TRBJ1-1; D ambiguous. From germline, CDR1 is MGHRA and CDR2 YSYEKL. Trimming stripped 5 bases from V and 2 bases from J, with 9 bases between. The CDR3 loop spans 13 amino acids. The CDR3 loop reads CASSSIRNTEAFF. In DNA, the CDR3 is TGCGCCAGCAGCTCGATTAGAAACACTGAAGCTTTCTTT.

The chain uses TRBV4-1 and TRBJ2-1; possible D gene TRBD2, 6 bases. The V end was cut by 2 bases, the J end by 0 bases, with 14 bases between. Germline CDR1 is MGHRA and CDR2 is YSYEKL. The CDR3 consists of 17 residues. This CDR3 reads CASSQKGAGSSYNEQFF. DNA for the CDR3: TGCGCCAGCAGCCAAAAAGGGGCGGGGAGCTCCTACAATGAGCAGTTCTTC.

The genes are TRBV9 and TRBJ1-2; no firm D call. This CDR3 contains 14 residues. V was trimmed by 0 bases and J by 1 base, leaving 7 bases between them. CDR1 is SGDLS and CDR2 is YYNGEE in the germline V gene. This CDR3 reads CASSVGDNNYGYTF. CDR3 coding DNA: TGTGCCAGCAGCGTAGGCGACAATAACTATGGCTACACCTTC.

CDR3 bases: TGTGCCCCCTTTCCGGGAGGCCCACCTAACTACGAGCAGTACTTC. It specifies CAPFPGGPPNYEQYF. This chain links TRBV14 with TRBJ2-7; 7 nucleotides match TRBD2. Germline V gene lookup returns CDR1 SGHDN and CDR2 FVKESK. The trim removed 11 bases at V and 3 bases at J, leaving 16 bases unmatched. This CDR3 spans 15 amino acids.

The chain recombines TRBV6-1 with TRBJ2-5; 11 bases align to TRBD2. Germline lookup yields CDR1 MNHNS and CDR2 SASEGT. This CDR3 is 17 amino acids long. Unmatched junction bases numbered 11, after V lost 1 base and J lost 7 bases. For the CDR3, the DNA is TGTGCCAGCAGTGAAGGGGCCGGACTAGCGGGTTCAGGGACCCAGTACTTC. This encodes CASSEGAGLAGSGTQYF.

The rearrangement uses TRBV6-2 or TRBV6-3 and TRBJ2-4; D is unclear. CDR1 is MNHEY and CDR2 is SVGEGT in the germline V gene. This CDR3 has 11 residues. Trimming pared 5 bases from V and 4 bases from J, leaving 3 bases between. The CDR3 is CASSTKNIQYF. The CDR3 bases are TGTGCCAGCAGTACTAAAAACATTCAGTACTTC.

The chain links TRBV4-1 to TRBJ2-7; 10 bases align to TRBD1. The CDR3 loop spans 14 amino acids. CDR1 is MGHRA, CDR2 YSYEKL, per germline. V gave up 1 base and J gave up 6 bases; unmatched junction bases: 3. CDR3 nucleotides: TGCGCCAGCAGCCAAGGACAGGGGGCGGGCGAGCAGTACTTC. It codes for CASSQGQGAGEQYF.

The V and J genes are TRBV2 and TRBJ1-1, with D possibly being TRBD1 (5 bases). The germline V gene encodes CDR1 SNHLY and CDR2 FYNNEI. The CDR3 spans 11 residues. V was cut by 7 bases and J by 6 bases, with 9 bases left in between. CDR3 DNA: TGTGCCAGCACCAGGGATTCTGAAGCTTTCTTT. Translating it yields CASTRDSEAFF.

The chain is built from TRBV11-2 and TRBJ2-7; 7 positions match TRBD2. The CDR3 spans 15 residues. The V gene's germline CDR1 is SGHAT and CDR2 FQNNGV. The V gene end was trimmed by 1 base and the J gene end by 2 bases; junction bases not matched to a gene: 5. The CDR3 spells CASSLASGMPYEQYF. CDR3 nucleotide sequence: TGTGCCAGCAGCTTAGCTAGCGGAATGCCCTACGAGCAGTACTTC. Looking up the rest from reference TRBV11-2 and TRBJ2-7 gives the full variable domain: EAGVAQSPRYKIIEKRQSVAFWCNPISGHATLYWYQQILGQGPKLLIQFQNNGVVDDSQLPKDRFSAERLKGVDSTLKIQPAKLEDSAVYLCASSLASGMPYEQYFGPGTRLTVT.

The chain couples TRBV21-1 to TRBJ2-7; the tabulated D call, TRBD2, remains unverified against the DNA. TRBV21-1 is noted as a pseudogene. This CDR3 region has 17 residues. CDR3 sequence reads: CASSKEEGRRDLYEQYF. CDR3 bases: TGTGCCAGCAGCAAAGAGGAGGGGCGGCGGGACCTATACGAGCAGTACTTC.

The V and J genes are TRBV7-2 and TRBJ2-7; 13 bases line up with TRBD2. The CDR3 loop spans 15 amino acids. The trim removed 5 bases at V and 2 bases at J, leaving 3 bases unmatched. CDR1 and CDR2 (germline): SGHTA, FQGNSA. The CDR3 nucleotides read TGTGCCAGCAGCCCAACTAGCGGGGGGGCCTACGAGCAGTACTTC. Its protein is CASSPTSGGAYEQYF.

The chain has TRBV3-1 (or the pseudogene TRBV3-2) and TRBJ1-4, with D hard to call. Trimming took off 3 bases at V and 13 bases at J, with 18 bases between the two ends. CDR1 is LGHDT and CDR2 is YNNKEL in the germline V gene (reference sequence). The CDR3 has 14 residues. For the CDR3, the DNA is TGTGCCAGCAGCCAGGGCACGGCGGGGAATAGACTGTTTTTT. This codes for CASSQGTAGNRLFF.

CDR3 protein: CASSLSAVSGNTIYF. The CDR3 coding sequence is TGTGCCAGCAGCTTATCGGCGGTCTCTGGAAACACCATATATTTT. The chain employs TRBV7-2 and TRBJ1-3; D ambiguous. Germline loops: CDR1 SGHTA, CDR2 FQGNSA. V lost 2 bases, J lost 0 bases, and 8 bases lay in between. The length of the CDR3 is 15 residues.

The chain links TRBV7-9 to TRBJ2-3; D call uncertain. The germline CDR1 and CDR2 sequences are SEHNR and FQNEAQ (reference sequence). Trimming pared 0 bases from V and 3 bases from J, leaving 13 bases between. This CDR3 region has 16 residues. This chain's CDR3 is CASSLAVFIETDTQYF. CDR3 coding DNA: TGTGCCAGCAGCTTAGCGGTCTTTATCGAGACAGATACGCAGTATTTT.

The CDR3 reads CASSETGKSPLHF. The CDR3 DNA sequence: TGTGCCAGCAGTGAAACAGGGAAATCACCCCTCCACTTT. This chain joins TRBV6-1 and TRBJ1-6; possibly TRBD1 for D (6 bases). The germline CDR1 and CDR2 sequences are MNHNS and SASEGT. The germline V and J ends were trimmed by 2 bases and 10 bases, with 9 bases remaining between them. This CDR3 region has 13 residues.

The J gene is TRBJ2-7, the V gene TRBV2, with D perhaps matching TRBD2 (6 bases). CDR1 is SNHLY, CDR2 FYNNEI, per germline. This CDR3 spans 16 amino acids. V lost 0 bases and J 2 bases, leaving 14 bases between the germline ends. Here the CDR3 DNA reads TGTGCCAGCAGTGAAGCAAAGCGGCCGGGAGCCTACGAGCAGTACTTC. Translated, it gives CASSEAKRPGAYEQYF.

The chain recombines TRBV2 with TRBJ2-1, with unresolved D. This CDR3 is built from 12 residues. Trimming cost V 3 bases and J 9 bases, with 9 bases left between them. CDR1 is SNHLY and CDR2 is FYNNEI in the germline V gene. CDR3 residues: CASSEFVLEQFF. For the CDR3, the DNA is TGTGCCAGCAGTGAGTTTGTCCTTGAGCAGTTCTTC.